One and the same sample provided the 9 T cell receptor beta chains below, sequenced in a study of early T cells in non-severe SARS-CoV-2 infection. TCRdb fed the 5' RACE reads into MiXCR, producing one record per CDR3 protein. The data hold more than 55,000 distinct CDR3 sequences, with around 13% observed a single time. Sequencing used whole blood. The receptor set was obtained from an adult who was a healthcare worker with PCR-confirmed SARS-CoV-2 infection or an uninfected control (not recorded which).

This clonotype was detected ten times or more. The chain's CDR3 is CASSLPQGTYGYTF. In DNA, the CDR3 is TGTGCCAGCAGTTTACCCCAGGGTACCTATGGCTACACCTTC. The rearrangement joins TRBV28 to TRBJ1-2, with D possibly being TRBD1 (5 bases). V was shortened by 2 bases and J by 4 bases, with 11 bases between the two germline ends. The CDR3 length is 14 residues. CDR1 and CDR2 (germline): MDHEN, SYDVKM.

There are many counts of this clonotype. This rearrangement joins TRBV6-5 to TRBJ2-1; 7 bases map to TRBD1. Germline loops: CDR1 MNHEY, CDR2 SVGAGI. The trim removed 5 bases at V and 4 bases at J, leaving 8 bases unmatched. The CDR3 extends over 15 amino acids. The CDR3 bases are TGTGCCAGCAGTCAGTCGGGACAGCCATACAATGAGCAGTTCTTC. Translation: CASSQSGQPYNEQFF.

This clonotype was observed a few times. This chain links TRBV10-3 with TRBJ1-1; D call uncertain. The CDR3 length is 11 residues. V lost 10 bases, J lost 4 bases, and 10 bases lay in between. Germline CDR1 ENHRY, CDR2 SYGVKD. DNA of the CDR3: TGTGCCACCAGATCTGGCACTGAAGCTTTCTTT. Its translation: CATRSGTEAFF.

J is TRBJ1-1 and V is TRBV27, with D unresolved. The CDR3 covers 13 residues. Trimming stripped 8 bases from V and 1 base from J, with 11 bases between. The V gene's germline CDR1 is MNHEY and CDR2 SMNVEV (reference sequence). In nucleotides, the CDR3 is TGTGCCAGCCATTACAAGGAGAACACTGAAGCTTTCTTT. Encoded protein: CASHYKENTEAFF.

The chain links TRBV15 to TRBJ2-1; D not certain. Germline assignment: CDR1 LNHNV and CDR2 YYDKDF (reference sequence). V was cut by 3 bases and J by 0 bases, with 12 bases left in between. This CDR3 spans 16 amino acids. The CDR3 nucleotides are TGTGCCACCAGCAGTCGCCGCGGTAGCTCCTACAATGAGCAGTTCTTC. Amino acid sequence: CATSSRRGSSYNEQFF.

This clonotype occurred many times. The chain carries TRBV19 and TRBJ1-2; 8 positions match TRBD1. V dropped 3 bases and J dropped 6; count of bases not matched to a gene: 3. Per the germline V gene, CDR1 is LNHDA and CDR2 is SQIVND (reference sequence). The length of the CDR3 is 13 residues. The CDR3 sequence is CASSIATGDGYTF. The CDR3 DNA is TGTGCCAGTAGTATTGCGACAGGGGATGGCTACACCTTC.

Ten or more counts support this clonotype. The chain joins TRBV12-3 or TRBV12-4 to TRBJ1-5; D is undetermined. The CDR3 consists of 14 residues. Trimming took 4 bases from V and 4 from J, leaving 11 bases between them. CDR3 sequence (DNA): TGTGCCAGCAGTTATGGTGGTAGTAATCAGCCCCAGCATTTT. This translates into CASSYGGSNQPQHF.

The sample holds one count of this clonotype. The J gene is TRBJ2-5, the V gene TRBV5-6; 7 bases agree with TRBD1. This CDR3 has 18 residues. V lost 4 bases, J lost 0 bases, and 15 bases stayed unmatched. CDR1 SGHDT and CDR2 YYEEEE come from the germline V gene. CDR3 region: CASSRKGATQNYQETQYF. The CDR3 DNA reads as TGTGCCAGCAGCCGAAAGGGGGCTACCCAAAACTACCAAGAGACCCAGTACTTC. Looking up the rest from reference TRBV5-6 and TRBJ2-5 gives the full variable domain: DAGVTQSPTHLIKTRGQQVTLRCSPKSGHDTVSWYQQALGQGPQFIFQYYEEEERQRGNFPDRFSGHQFPNYSSELNVNALLLGDSALYLCASSRKGATQNYQETQYFGPGTRLLVL.

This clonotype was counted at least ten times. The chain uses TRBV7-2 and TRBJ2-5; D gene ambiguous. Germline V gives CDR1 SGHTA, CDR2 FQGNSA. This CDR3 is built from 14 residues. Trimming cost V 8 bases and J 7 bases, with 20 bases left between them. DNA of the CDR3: TGTGCCAGCCTAAAGACCGAGACTGCGGCGACCCAGTACTTC. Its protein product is CASLKTETAATQYF.